This is a list of T cell receptor beta chains from one sample in a study of regulatory T cells in long-lasting Graves disease. In TCRdb, the multiplex PCR reads were re-called with MiXCR into one record per CDR3 protein. Found here are around 400,000 distinct CDR3 sequences, 23% of them singletons; the top ten hold around 26%. The input for sequencing was peripheral blood mononuclear cells (PBMCs), taken when the disease was refractory, from a patient treated with antithyroid drugs. These receptors came from a female donor with Graves disease. CDR3s leave out the opening cysteine and the closing phenylalanine or tryptophan. Size is omitted from some rows. Given values are once, few, many or a class for expanded clones.

>TRBJ1-1|TRBV27|many
ASSLSPQGTEAF
>TRBJ2-6|TRBV4-1|few
ASSQKQGGWANVLT
>TRBJ2-7|TRBV7-2|.
ASSFLFRTSGGSFYEQY
>TRBJ1-1|TRBV6-1|many
ASNMAGNTEAF
>TRBJ1-1|TRBV5-1|.
ASSMAAGDTEAC
>TRBJ2-7|TRBV7-2|many
ASSRDRGYEQY
>TRBJ1-5|TRBV24-1|medium-sized
ATSVRQGDQPQH
>TRBJ1-5|TRBV3-1|.
ASSLIGSQPQH
>TRBJ1-1|TRBV6-5|many
ASSYSVSARNTEAF
>TRBJ1-1|TRBV29-1|few
SVGKTGVGTEAF
>TRBJ1-2|TRBV20-1|few
SARMGKHGYT
>TRBJ2-7|TRBV6-5|.
ASSSSGQGYEQY
>TRBJ1-1|TRBV14|few
ASSTPGQNSPAF
>TRBJ2-7|TRBV28|few
ASRGDPYEQY
>TRBJ1-1|TRBV5-1|many
ASSPGPGQNTEAF
>TRBJ1-1|TRBV5-1|.
ASSFGMGVQNTEAF
>TRBJ2-1|TRBV28|.
ASSRLVYNEQF
>TRBJ2-7|TRBV5-6|.
ASMKPGTGINYEQY
>TRBJ1-4|TRBV28|many
ASNRGAEKLF
>TRBJ2-2|TRBV10-2|many
ASTLGLPNTGELF
>TRBJ1-4|TRBV30|.
AWKRGIYEKLF
>TRBJ1-6|TRBV7-6|few
ASSQSQGRNSPLH
>TRBJ2-7|TRBV29-1|once
SKTTSGSSYEQY
>TRBJ2-7|TRBV18|.
ASSPYRTGNNYEQY
>TRBJ2-3|TRBV29-1|.
SVEGVRETDTQY
>TRBJ1-1|TRBV18|few
ASSPVQTGGGDTEAF
>TRBJ2-3|TRBV28|many
ASSIPSGVSTDTQY
>TRBJ1-4|TRBV2|many
ASSEGWDINEKLF
>TRBJ1-1|TRBV29-1|.
SVEGHVGRGTEAF
>TRBJ2-7|TRBV11-1|.
ASSLFVTSHEQY
>TRBJ2-1|TRBV15|.
ATSRDRPGNGNEQF
>TRBJ1-4|TRBV20-1|many
SATPRTGEHEKLF
>TRBJ1-1|TRBV12-3/TRBV12-4|many
ASSLGQPIREAF
>TRBJ1-1|TRBV2|many
ASSEEILLGTGSTNTEAF
>TRBJ1-2|TRBV28|once
ASSLIGGRDGYT
>TRBJ1-1|TRBV2|.
ASSWTQSNTEAF
>TRBJ1-2|TRBV28|many
ASRPPGNYGYT
>TRBJ2-5|TRBV5-4|once
ASSSDSPWTQY
>TRBJ1-1|TRBV3-1|many
ASSQQWTGRGTEAF
>TRBJ2-7|TRBV7-2|.
ASSLAPRGDGTIYEQY
>TRBJ2-7|TRBV24-1|few
ATSDTGTGRNEQY
>TRBJ2-7|TRBV12-3/TRBV12-4|many
ASSSTDYEQY
>TRBJ1-5|TRBV2|many
ASLGGGSNQPQH
>TRBJ1-5|TRBV6-1|few
ASSGFVFGGNQPQH
>TRBJ2-5|TRBV7-2|few
ASSLSRGGETQY
>TRBJ1-2|TRBV29-1|many
SVEKGGGFVSYGYT
>TRBJ1-4|TRBV7-8|.
ASSFYRATNEKLF
>TRBJ2-2|TRBV12-3/TRBV12-4|many
ASSTNGGDGELF
>TRBJ2-2|TRBV28|few
ASNTGGHGELF
>TRBJ2-7|TRBV6-1|few
ASKAGQSYEQY
>TRBJ1-1|TRBV7-2|few
ASSLRFVPGPSHTEAF